A single sample is the source of the 28 T cell receptor beta chains below, sequenced in a study of blood T cell repertoires in COVID-19. Clones were read by immunoSEQ multiplex PCR, and TCRdb kept only the in-frame ones, dropping some. The table has hundreds of thousands of clones, about nine tenths seen once. The sample consisted of peripheral blood. These receptors were collected from a woman between 18 and 30 years old with acute or convalescent COVID-19.

The sample holds a few counts of this clone. The V gene is TRBV7-2, the J gene TRBJ1-2; 9 positions agree with TRBD1. This CDR3 contains 15 residues. Trimming at V came to 4 bases and at J to 4 bases, leaving 7 bases not matched to a gene. The V gene's germline CDR1 is SGHTA and CDR2 FQGNSA. The CDR3 nucleotides are TGTGCCAGCAGCTCCGGGACAGGGCGCCTCTATGGCTACACCTTC. Its protein product is CASSSGTGRLYGYTF.

The rearrangement uses TRBV19 and TRBJ2-2, with D maybe TRBD1 (5 bases). This CDR3 is built from 14 residues. CDR1 is LNHDA and CDR2 is SQIVND in the germline V gene (reference sequence). V was shortened by 7 bases and J by 7 bases, with 16 bases between the two germline ends. CDR3 protein: CASIGSGFSGELFF. As DNA, the CDR3 is TGTGCCAGTATCGGGTCAGGGTTCAGCGGGGAGCTGTTTTTT.

In this sample, this clone turned up once. The V and J genes are TRBV29-1 and TRBJ1-2, with 11 bases aligning to TRBD1. The junction had 9 bases not matched to a gene; V was cut back by 6 bases and J by 6 bases. CDR3 length: 14 residues. The germline gives CDR1 SQVTM, CDR2 ANQGSEA. DNA of the CDR3: TGCAGCGTGGGGACTACGGGACAGGGGGATGGCTACACCTTC. Translation gives CSVGTTGQGDGYTF.

The chain joins TRBV10-2 to TRBJ2-3; 11 bases fit TRBD2. Losses at the gene ends were 5 bases for V and 2 bases for J; bases not matched to a gene: 6. The germline V gene has CDR1 WSHSY and CDR2 SAAADI. The CDR3 length is 16 residues. This CDR3 reads CASSLAGGPYTDTQYF. CDR3 bases: TGCGCCAGCAGTTTAGCGGGGGGGCCTTACACAGATACGCAGTATTTT.

This chain links TRBV13 with TRBJ2-1; 10 nucleotides agree with TRBD2. Unmatched junction bases numbered 2, after V lost 5 bases and J lost 7 bases. The CDR3 contains 13 residues. Germline CDR1 and CDR2: PRHDT and FYEKMQ (reference sequence). The CDR3 DNA is TGTGCCAGCAGCGCGACTAGCGGGAATGAGCAGTTCTTC. It encodes CASSATSGNEQFF.

This chain connects TRBV11-2 to TRBJ1-1, with 7 bases lining up with TRBD1. The CDR3 spans 14 residues. CDR1 and CDR2 (germline): SGHAT, FQNNGV. Unmatched junction bases numbered 1, after V lost 3 bases and J lost 0 bases. The CDR3 sequence is CASSLGQLNTEAFF. The CDR3 DNA is TGTGCCAGCAGCTTGGGACAGCTGAACACTGAAGCTTTCTTT.

This chain joins TRBV19 and TRBJ1-5; D not certain. This CDR3 has 15 residues. V lost 4 bases and J lost 1, with 11 bases in between. Germline V gene lookup returns CDR1 LNHDA and CDR2 SQIVND (reference sequence). Written as DNA, the CDR3 is TGTGCCAGTAGTACCGGACTCCTGAGCAATCAGCCCCAGCATTTT. It is translated as CASSTGLLSNQPQHF.

This clone is a singleton in its sample. The chain has TRBV2 and TRBJ1-6; possibly TRBD1 for D (5 bases). The CDR3 loop spans 15 amino acids. V lost 3 bases to trimming and J lost 7 bases, with 13 bases between them. Per germline, CDR1 SNHLY and CDR2 FYNNEI. The CDR3 is CASSDFGGGNSPLHF. The CDR3 coding sequence is TGTGCCAGCAGTGATTTCGGGGGAGGGAATTCACCCCTCCACTTT. The full variable domain, its missing parts supplied by reference TRBV2 and TRBJ1-6, is EPEVTQTPSHQVTQMGQEVILRCVPISNHLYFYWYRQILGQKVEFLVSFYNNEISEKSEIFDDQFSVERPDGSNFTLKIRSTKLEDSAMYFCASSDFGGGNSPLHFGNGTRLTVT.

This chain connects TRBV7-9 to TRBJ2-2; D call uncertain. Per germline, CDR1 SEHNR and CDR2 FQNEAQ (reference sequence). The CDR3 spans 16 residues. Trimming took off 3 bases at V and 5 bases at J, with 16 bases between the two ends. This chain's CDR3 is CASSFGSLRVTGELFF. The CDR3, as DNA: TGTGCCAGCAGCTTCGGTTCGCTCCGAGTAACCGGGGAGCTGTTTTTT. The variable domain in full, completed from reference TRBV7-9 and TRBJ2-2, reads DTGVSQNPRHKITKRGQNVTFRCDPISEHNRLYWYRQTLGQGPEFLTYFQNEAQLEKSRLLSDRFSAERPKGSFSTLEIQRTEQGDSAMYLCASSFGSLRVTGELFFGEGSRLTVL.

The chain has TRBV9 and TRBJ2-1; D may be TRBD2 (5 bases). Per the germline V gene, CDR1 is SGDLS and CDR2 is YYNGEE. The V end was cut by 4 bases, the J end by 8 bases, with 10 bases between. The CDR3 covers 12 residues. This CDR3 reads CASSPSTYEQFF. CDR3 nucleotide sequence: TGTGCCAGCAGCCCTAGCACCTATGAGCAGTTCTTC.

CDR3 sequence (DNA): TGTGCCAGCGCCCCCAGCGGGGGCACAGATACGCAGTATTTT. As protein: CASAPSGGTDTQYF. The V call is TRBV9, the J call TRBJ2-3; 7 positions match TRBD2. V dropped 7 bases and J dropped 1; count of bases not matched to a gene: 6. The CDR3 is made up of 14 amino acids. The V gene's germline CDR1 is SGDLS and CDR2 YYNGEE.

This chain joins TRBV30 and TRBJ1-2; TRBD1 matches 8 bases. V was clipped by 4 bases and J by 4 bases; unmatched bases: 14. The CDR3 contains 16 residues. Germline V gene lookup returns CDR1 GTSNPN and CDR2 SVGIG (reference sequence). Written as DNA, the CDR3 is TGTGCCTGGAACGGACAGGGAAAGACCCCAACCTATGGCTACACCTTC. This translates into CAWNGQGKTPTYGYTF.

The chain is built from TRBV3-1 (or the pseudogene TRBV3-2) and TRBJ2-1, with 9 positions matching TRBD2. Germline-derived CDR1 and CDR2 are LGHDT and YNNKEL (reference sequence). The CDR3 covers 12 residues. The V gene end was trimmed by 4 bases and the J gene end by 12 bases; junction bases not matched to a gene: 4. Here the CDR3 reads CASSPRRGGQFF. In DNA, the CDR3 is TGTGCCAGCAGCCCCCGGCGGGGGGGGCAGTTCTTC.

V and J are TRBV11-3 and TRBJ2-3; no definite D call. The V gene lost 5 bases and the J gene lost 2 bases, with 8 bases spanning the gap. The CDR3 spans 13 residues. Germline CDR1 SGHNT, CDR2 YENEEA. The CDR3 is CASSGGDTDTQYF. The CDR3 nucleotides read TGTGCCAGCAGCGGCGGAGACACAGATACGCAGTATTTT.

V usage is TRBV3-1 (or the pseudogene TRBV3-2) and J usage is TRBJ1-2; TRBD1 aligns across 8 bases. The CDR3 spans 15 residues. Trimming at V came to 1 base and at J to 3 bases, leaving 4 bases not matched to a gene. Germline-derived CDR1 and CDR2 are LGHDT and YNNKEL (reference sequence). This CDR3 is CASSQVNRGDYGYTF. As DNA, the CDR3 is TGTGCCAGCAGCCAAGTTAACAGGGGGGACTATGGCTACACCTTC.

The chain has TRBV5-4 and TRBJ1-2; D call uncertain. V gave up 5 bases and J gave up 7 bases, with 15 bases separating them. The CDR3 is made up of 13 amino acids. Per the germline V gene, CDR1 is SGHNT and CDR2 is YYREEE (reference sequence). The CDR3 loop reads CASREGPEGGYTF. CDR3 in DNA: TGTGCCAGCAGAGAAGGACCCGAGGGTGGCTACACCTTC.

The chain combines TRBV29-1 with TRBJ2-3; weak D call: TRBD2 (6 bases). The CDR3 is 13 residues long. V was clipped by 7 bases and J by 4 bases, with 15 bases between them. CDR1 is SQVTM, CDR2 ANQGSEA, per germline. The CDR3 sequence: CSAHGGPPDTQYF. The CDR3 nucleotides are TGCAGCGCTCACGGGGGACCCCCAGATACGCAGTATTTT.

The chain links TRBV5-1 to TRBJ1-1; a weak D match, TRBD1 (6 bases). Trimming shortened V by 2 bases and J by 4 bases, and 12 bases separated the two germline ends. From germline, CDR1 is SGHRS and CDR2 YFSETQ. This CDR3 contains 14 residues. CDR3: CASSLQGVGTEAFF. CDR3 DNA: TGCGCCAGCAGCTTACAGGGAGTTGGCACTGAAGCTTTCTTT.

The V gene is TRBV6-5, the J gene TRBJ1-5; TRBD1 aligns across 8 bases. V lost 7 bases, J lost 4 bases, and 9 bases stayed unmatched. Germline CDR1 and CDR2: MNHEY and SVGAGI. This CDR3 is built from 15 residues. CDR3 region: CASKDGTGPNQPQHF. Here the CDR3 DNA reads TGTGCCAGCAAAGATGGGACAGGACCTAATCAGCCCCAGCATTTT.

This chain joins TRBV6-5 and TRBJ1-1; D gene uncertain. CDR3 length: 13 amino acids. Germline V lookup: CDR1 MNHEY, CDR2 SVGAGI. Trimming left V 4 bases short and J 3 bases short, with 9 bases between. The CDR3 reads CASSFNRDTEAFF. CDR3 DNA: TGTGCCAGCAGTTTTAACAGAGACACTGAAGCTTTCTTT.

The chain combines TRBV28 with TRBJ2-7; no clear D gene. The V gene lost 2 bases and the J gene lost 7 bases, with 9 bases spanning the gap. Germline V gives CDR1 MDHEN, CDR2 SYDVKM. This CDR3 spans 12 amino acids. CDR3 DNA: TGTGCCAGCAGTTTAATTCTCCGGGAGCAGTACTTC. Translation: CASSLILREQYF.

At least ten counts were recorded for this clone. In nucleotides, the CDR3 is TGCGCCAGCAGTCCAGGGTTCGCCCCAGGGGAGTTCTTC. This sequence encodes CASSPGFAPGEFF. This chain connects TRBV23-1 to TRBJ2-1; tentatively, D is TRBD1 (6 bases). TRBV23-1 is assigned to the ORF class and has an uncertain function. V dropped 4 bases and J dropped 14 bases, with 18 bases sitting between them. This CDR3 is 13 amino acids long.

The J gene is TRBJ1-4, the V gene TRBV12-5; D remains unclear. The CDR3 is 16 amino acids. Germline loops: CDR1 LGHNT, CDR2 FRNRAP. V was clipped by 0 bases and J by 8 bases, with 16 bases between them. The CDR3 loop reads CASGLVAGSFVEKLFF. The DNA of the CDR3 is TGTGCTAGTGGTTTGGTAGCGGGATCCTTCGTAGAAAAACTGTTTTTT.

The V gene is TRBV6-6, the J gene TRBJ2-3; perhaps TRBD1 as D (6 bases). CDR3 length equals 17 residues. V was clipped by 5 bases and J by 1 base, with 19 bases between them. Per the germline V gene, CDR1 is MNHNY and CDR2 is SVGAGI (reference sequence). The CDR3 spells CASSPPRTVSGTDTQYF. In DNA form, the CDR3 reads TGTGCCAGCAGTCCCCCCCGGACAGTGTCGGGCACAGATACGCAGTATTTT.

The chain has TRBV4-3 and TRBJ1-1; weak D call: TRBD1 (5 bases). The CDR3 runs 14 residues. Trimming cost V 1 base and J 1 base, with 7 bases left between them. Germline CDR1 and CDR2: LGHNA and YSLEER. The CDR3, as DNA: TGCGCCAGCAGCCAAGCGGGGGGGAACACTGAAGCTTTCTTT. It codes for CASSQAGGNTEAFF.

CDR3 bases: TGTGCCAGCTCGTTTCGAGACACCCACTACGAGCAGTACTTC. Amino acids: CASSFRDTHYEQYF. The J gene is TRBJ2-7, the V gene TRBV18; D call uncertain. V was shortened by 6 bases and J by 3 bases, with 15 bases between the two germline ends. Germline V lookup: CDR1 KGHSH, CDR2 LQKENI. This CDR3 is built from 14 residues.

This chain connects TRBV2 to TRBJ1-1; TRBD1 aligns across 7 bases. The V and J ends lost 3 bases and 6 bases, in that order; junction bases with no gene match: 7. This CDR3 has 14 amino acids. Per the germline V gene, CDR1 is SNHLY and CDR2 is FYNNEI. CDR3 loop: CASSDIQGKPEAFF. CDR3 in DNA: TGTGCCAGCAGTGACATACAGGGGAAACCTGAAGCTTTCTTT.

This clone was observed once. The J gene is TRBJ1-1, the V gene TRBV12-3 or TRBV12-4; D call uncertain. The ends were cut back, 7 bases at V and 8 bases at J, with 14 bases in the middle. The CDR3 is 12 residues long. CDR3 bases: TGTGCCAGCAATCCCGGAGGAGGGGAAGCTTTCTTT. Translation gives CASNPGGGEAFF.